This T cell receptor (beta chain) emerged from a study of OX40 agonist ivuxolimab in advanced cancers. In the study overall: Recorded diagnoses for dose-escalation patients were hepatocellular carcinoma, melanoma, renal cell or head and neck cancer. With a range of about 23 to 85, age averaged 60 years, and 70% to 85% were male.

About this clone itself: Its cognate antigen is unknown.

Study conclusions and caveats: Clonal expansion was among the lowest in partial responders at 0.1-3.0 mg/kg, especially CD8+.

Germline trimming cut 6 bases from V and 4 bases from J; bases unmatched to any gene: 6. Looked up from germline, CDR1 is MDHEN and CDR2 is SYDVKM. The CDR3 spans 14 residues. Using immunoSEQ multiplex PCR, the repertoire was profiled, and TCRdb retains in-frame clones only, with some absent. The sample gives over 95,000 clones, 91% of which show up once; roughly 0.31% is in the top ten. The genes are TRBV28 and TRBJ2-7; 10 bases align to TRBD2. The origin of this receptor is an adult with an advanced solid tumor such as melanoma, head and neck, liver or kidney cancer. Specimen: CD4+ or CD8+ T cells sorted from blood, collected in a trial of the OX40 agonist ivuxolimab. For the CDR3, the DNA is TGTGCCAGCAGGTTAGCGGGAGGAACATACGAGCAGTACTTC. Encoded protein: CASRLAGGTYEQYF.